The entry that follows covers one T cell receptor (beta chain) sequence. As handled by the study authors: Using reference gene primer amplification, nucleated cell counts were estimated. Clones were read by immunoSEQ multiplex PCR, and TCRdb kept only the in-frame ones, dropping some. V and J calls and clone size are given by that table; D and trimming were obtained from the DNA. The data contain 150,000 to 200,000 clones, around nine tenths of them seen just once; the ten biggest clones take up around 3.5%. The data stem from a study of blood T cell repertoires in COVID-19. The length of the CDR3 is 17 residues. Germline CDR1 and CDR2: SEHNR and FQNEAQ (reference sequence). V was trimmed by 5 bases and J by 4 bases, leaving 23 bases between them.

Sequenced input: peripheral blood. This TCR was recovered from a man between 18 and 35 years old with active or convalescent COVID-19. This chain uses TRBV7-9 with TRBJ1-2; D possibly corresponds to TRBD1 (6 bases). The CDR3 nucleotides read TGTGCCAGCAGCCCTCCTAACCTCCAGGGGATGGTCTATGGCTACACCTTC. Translated, it gives CASSPPNLQGMVYGYTF.